These 4 T cell receptor beta chains were all obtained from the same sample, sequenced in a study of CD8 T cells in Susac syndrome. With random hexamers, reverse transcription was performed on about 0.5 to 1 ug of RNA. One entry per CDR3 protein results from TCRdb running MiXCR on the immunoSEQ multiplex PCR reads. The sample consists of 84,000 or so distinct CDR3 sequences, approximately 96% of them appearing once. The sample consisted of CD8+ T cells from PBMCs. Source of these receptors: a human donor with Susac syndrome.

This chain connects TRBV3-1 to TRBJ2-3, with TRBD1 as a possible D gene (6 bases). The V gene's germline CDR1 is LGHDT and CDR2 YNNKEL (reference sequence). Trimming cost V 4 bases and J 7 bases, with 15 bases left between them. The CDR3 covers 14 residues. Here the CDR3 reads CASSRDTELNTQYF. CDR3 sequence (DNA): TGTGCCAGCAGCCGGGACACCGAGCTGAATACGCAGTATTTT.

This sequence joins TRBV27 and TRBJ2-2, with TRBD1 matching 7 bases. Germline V gene sequence: CDR1 MNHEY, CDR2 SMNVEV (reference sequence). The trim removed 3 bases at V and 4 bases at J, leaving 5 bases unmatched. This CDR3 region has 15 residues. CDR3 sequence: CASSFRTGATGELFF. The CDR3 nucleotides are TGTGCCAGCAGTTTTCGAACAGGGGCCACCGGGGAGCTGTTTTTT.

This chain links TRBV13 with TRBJ1-2; 9 nucleotides match TRBD1. Germline CDR1 is PRHDT and CDR2 is FYEKMQ (reference sequence). The CDR3 loop spans 15 amino acids. Trimming removed 4 bases from V and 11 bases from J; junction bases left unmatched: 14. CDR3 in DNA: TGTGCCAGCAGCTCGCCATGGGACAGGGAAAAGGTGTACACCTTC. Protein: CASSSPWDREKVYTF.

The chain links TRBV13 to TRBJ2-7, with 8 bases aligning to TRBD1. The CDR3 runs to 15 residues. J was trimmed by 3 bases and V by 5 bases; bases with no gene match: 9. Germline V CDR1 and CDR2: PRHDT, FYEKMQ (reference sequence). The CDR3 bases are TGTGCCAGCAGCCGAGGCCGGGACAGGAACTACGAGCAGTACTTC. It translates to CASSRGRDRNYEQYF.